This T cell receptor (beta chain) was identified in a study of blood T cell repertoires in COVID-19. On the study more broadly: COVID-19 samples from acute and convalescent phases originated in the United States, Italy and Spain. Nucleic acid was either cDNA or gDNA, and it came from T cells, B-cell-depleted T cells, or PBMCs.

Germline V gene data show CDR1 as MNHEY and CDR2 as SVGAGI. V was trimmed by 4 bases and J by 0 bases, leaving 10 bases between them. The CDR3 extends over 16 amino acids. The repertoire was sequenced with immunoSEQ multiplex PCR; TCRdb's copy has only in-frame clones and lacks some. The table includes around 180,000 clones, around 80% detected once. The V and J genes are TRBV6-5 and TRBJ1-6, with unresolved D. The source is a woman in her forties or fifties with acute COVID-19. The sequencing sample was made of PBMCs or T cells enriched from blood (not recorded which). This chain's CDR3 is CASSLVASSYNSPLHF. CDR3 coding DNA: TGTGCCAGCAGTTTGGTGGCTAGCTCCTATAATTCACCCCTCCACTTT.